Each of the 20 T cell receptor beta chains below was sequenced from the same sample in a study of Tregs in tolerant kidney transplant recipients. Sequenced by immunoSEQ multiplex PCR; TCRdb stores in-frame clones only, minus some. The sample records 20,000 to 25,000 clones, approximately 81% being singletons. Recipients received nonmyeloablative bone marrow transplants from related graft donors, with transient mixed chimerism. Sample: CD8+ T cells from blood (PBMCs), taken 6 months after the transplant. The origin of the receptors is a human patient who received a combined kidney and bone marrow transplant. A share of the T cells may be of graft donor origin.

V is TRBV11-1 and J is TRBJ1-2; 9 bases agree with TRBD1. The CDR3 consists of 12 residues. Germline V gene lookup returns CDR1 SGHAT and CDR2 FQDESV (reference sequence). V was clipped by 5 bases and J by 7 bases; unmatched bases: 2. The CDR3 protein is CASSPGQGGYTF. The CDR3 nucleotides read TGTGCCAGCAGCCCGGGACAGGGTGGCTACACCTTC.

This chain links TRBV5-1 with TRBJ1-1; 7 nucleotides line up with TRBD1. The CDR3 spans 13 residues. The germline gives CDR1 SGHRS, CDR2 YFSETQ. V dropped 1 base and J dropped 5; count of bases not matched to a gene: 2. The DNA of the CDR3 is TGCGCCAGCAGCTTGCAGGGGGGTACTGAAGCTTTCTTT. Residues: CASSLQGGTEAFF.

The chain has TRBV30 and TRBJ2-7; 10 positions match TRBD1. This CDR3 contains 15 residues. The V gene end was trimmed by 1 base and the J gene end by 9 bases; junction bases not matched to a gene: 12. The germline gives CDR1 GTSNPN, CDR2 SVGIG (reference sequence). The CDR3 is CAWSALRDRGRVQYF. The CDR3 DNA reads as TGTGCCTGGAGTGCCCTCCGGGACAGGGGAAGGGTGCAGTACTTC.

The chain carries TRBV5-6 and TRBJ2-2; D remains unclear. This CDR3 spans 16 amino acids. The germline CDR1 and CDR2 sequences are SGHDT and YYEEEE. The ends were cut back, 2 bases at V and 7 bases at J, with 18 bases in the middle. The CDR3 is CASSFGWSGEGGELFF. CDR3 DNA: TGTGCCAGCAGCTTCGGGTGGAGTGGAGAAGGCGGGGAGCTGTTTTTT.

Only one count was recorded for this clone. The rearrangement uses TRBV30 and TRBJ2-2; a weak D match, TRBD1 (6 bases). Germline assignment: CDR1 GTSNPN and CDR2 SVGIG (reference sequence). V dropped 1 base and J dropped 3 bases, with 9 bases sitting between them. The CDR3 is made up of 14 amino acids. Here the CDR3 DNA reads TGTGCCTGGAGTGGCTCAGGGGACACCGGGGAGCTGTTTTTT. This gives the protein CAWSGSGDTGELFF.

The V call is TRBV11-2, the J call TRBJ2-7, with D uncertain. In germline, CDR1 is SGHAT, CDR2 FQNNGV. V lost 2 bases and J 2 bases, leaving 10 bases between the germline ends. CDR3 length equals 14 residues. CDR3 nucleotides: TGTGCCAGCAGCTTACCAGACCGGGCCTACGAGCAGTACTTC. Translation: CASSLPDRAYEQYF. Complete variable domain (other parts from reference TRBV11-2 and TRBJ2-7): EAGVAQSPRYKIIEKRQSVAFWCNPISGHATLYWYQQILGQGPKLLIQFQNNGVVDDSQLPKDRFSAERLKGVDSTLKIQPAKLEDSAVYLCASSLPDRAYEQYFGPGTRLTVT.

The chain carries TRBV30 and TRBJ1-1; no clear D. The CDR3 is 14 amino acids. V was shortened by 1 base and J by 1 base, with 10 bases between the two germline ends. Germline V gene lookup returns CDR1 GTSNPN and CDR2 SVGIG (reference sequence). The CDR3 DNA reads TGTGCCTGGAGTGGAGGAGTAGGGAACACTGAAGCTTTCTTT. This encodes CAWSGGVGNTEAFF.

The chain uses TRBV9 and TRBJ2-5; a weak D match, TRBD1 (5 bases). This CDR3 contains 15 residues. V was pared by 0 bases and J by 5 bases, with 14 bases between. Per the germline V gene, CDR1 is SGDLS and CDR2 is YYNGEE. CDR3 in DNA: TGTGCCAGCAGCGTAGAATGGGGCGCTGGGGAGACCCAGTACTTC. Its translation: CASSVEWGAGETQYF.

The chain recombines TRBV6-4 with TRBJ2-3; 9 nucleotides agree with TRBD1. Germline CDR1 reads MRHNA; CDR2 reads SNTAGT. V trimming: 3 bases; J trimming: 5 bases; junction bases outside the gene matches: 9. This CDR3 region has 16 residues. In DNA, the CDR3 is TGTGCCAGCAGTGAAGGAAAGGACAGGGGACGAGATACGCAGTATTTT. Protein sequence: CASSEGKDRGRDTQYF.

This chain links TRBV11-2 with TRBJ2-1; D not certain. From germline, CDR1 is SGHAT and CDR2 FQNNGV. This CDR3 comprises 15 residues. V shed 1 base and J shed 0 bases, with 7 bases lying between them. The CDR3 DNA sequence: TGTGCCAGCAGCTTAGGTGCCAGCTCCTACAATGAGCAGTTCTTC. Its translation is CASSLGASSYNEQFF.

In this sample, this clone turned up many times. V usage is TRBV4-2 and J usage is TRBJ2-1; D possibly corresponds to TRBD2 (6 bases). CDR1 and CDR2 (germline): LGHNA, YNFKEQ. The CDR3 is 14 amino acids. The V end lost 4 bases, the J end lost 2 bases, and 9 bases lay between the germline ends. The CDR3 region has the DNA TGTGCCAGCAGCCCCTGGACTACCTACAATGAGCAGTTCTTC. It yields the protein CASSPWTTYNEQFF.

The rearrangement uses TRBV4-1 and TRBJ2-1; the D gene is possibly TRBD1 (6 bases). CDR3 length: 15 residues. In germline, CDR1 is MGHRA, CDR2 YSYEKL. V lost 3 bases, J lost 6 bases, and 15 bases lay in between. The DNA for the CDR3 is TGCGCCAGCAGCCAGGACACTACAGGGAGCAATGAGCAGTTCTTC. This translates into CASSQDTTGSNEQFF.

The CDR3 is CASSPPAGQWNSPLHF. In DNA, the CDR3 is TGCGCCAGCAGCCCGCCGGCGGGACAGTGGAATTCACCCCTCCACTTT. The V call is TRBV4-1, the J call TRBJ1-6, with TRBD1 matching 7 bases. Germline CDR1 MGHRA, CDR2 YSYEKL. The CDR3 has 16 residues. Trimming took 4 bases from V and 7 from J; bases not matched to a gene: 10.

This clone was detected a few times. The chain uses TRBV21-1 and TRBJ2-1; whether TRBD2, the table's D call, matches the DNA was not checked. TRBV21-1 is described as a pseudogene. The CDR3 extends over 17 amino acids. The DNA of the CDR3 is TGTGCCAGCCACCTCGGGGGACGGGGGAAGGGAATTAATGAGCAGTTCTTC. Protein sequence: CASHLGGRGKGINEQFF.

Points on this clone: Sequence at one end of the junction differs from germline and may be a read error. This chain uses TRBV5-6 with TRBJ2-7, with 11 positions matching TRBD1. This CDR3 region has 12 residues. Germline-derived CDR1 and CDR2 are SGHDT and YYEEEE. DNA for the CDR3: TGTGCCAGCAGCGTGGCGGACAGGGGGCCTAACTTC. Protein sequence: CASSVADRGPNF.

The rearrangement links TRBV5-6 to TRBJ2-7; maybe TRBD1 (6 bases). CDR3 length: 11 residues. The germline V and J ends were trimmed by 4 bases and 4 bases, with 6 bases remaining between them. The V gene's germline CDR1 is SGHDT and CDR2 YYEEEE. This CDR3 is CASSQGYEQYF. CDR3 nucleotides: TGTGCCAGCAGCCAGGGGTACGAGCAGTACTTC.

This clone is labeled medium-sized. CDR3 residues: CASSQDNGGAGNEQFF. In nucleotides, the CDR3 is TGCGCCAGCAGCCAAGATAACGGGGGGGCTGGGAATGAGCAGTTCTTC. The V gene is TRBV4-1, the J gene TRBJ2-1, with 8 bases lining up with TRBD2. Looked up from germline, CDR1 is MGHRA and CDR2 is YSYEKL. V lost 0 bases to trimming and J lost 7 bases; unmatched junction nucleotides: 8. The CDR3 is made up of 16 amino acids.

The chain links TRBV13 to TRBJ2-1, with D possibly matching TRBD1 (5 bases). The germline V and J ends were trimmed by 2 bases and 6 bases, with 14 bases remaining between them. The CDR3 runs 15 residues. From germline, CDR1 is PRHDT and CDR2 FYEKMQ (reference sequence). The CDR3: CASSLLGGAINEQFF. The DNA for the CDR3 is TGTGCCAGCAGCTTACTCGGTGGGGCTATCAATGAGCAGTTCTTC.

The CDR3 reads CASSYGQTNTGELFF. The CDR3 coding sequence is TGTGCCAGCAGTTACGGACAAACGAACACCGGGGAGCTGTTTTTT. This chain uses TRBV7-3 with TRBJ2-2, with D possibly TRBD1 on 5 matching bases. Germline V lookup: CDR1 SGHTA, CDR2 FQGTGA. V gave up 6 bases and J gave up 0 bases, with 11 bases separating them. The CDR3 spans 15 residues.

As for this clone: One end of the junction does not line up with germline, which may come from a read error. Different DNA sequences within this sample yield the same CDR3. The chain has TRBV7-9 and TRBJ1-6; 9 nucleotides line up with TRBD1. The length of the CDR3 is 15 residues. The germline CDR1 and CDR2 sequences are SEHNR and FQNEAQ (reference sequence). DNA for the CDR3: TGTGCCAGCAGCTCATACAGGGGGCTGGATTCCCCCCTCCACTTT. Protein sequence: CASSSYRGLDSPLHF.